This TCR beta chain was captured in a study of OX40 agonist ivuxolimab in advanced cancers. Some background on the complete study: Ivuxolimab, which targeted the costimulatory receptor OX40 (CD134), was an agonistic, fully human IgG2 monoclonal antibody. Intravenous ivuxolimab was administered to patients every 2 weeks at six dose levels: 0.01, 0.1, 0.3, 1.5, 3 and 10 mg/kg. Among the 52 dose-escalation patients, approximately 20 had hepatocellular carcinoma, approximately 15 melanoma, 9 renal cell carcinoma and 9 head and neck cancer. In the dose-escalation cohort, about four fifths of patients were male, and the mean age was 60 years with a range of roughly 23 to 90. Patients were allowed to have had prior anti-PD-1, anti-PD-L1 or anti-CTLA-4 therapy, and approximately 40% of the dose-escalation patients had been treated with checkpoint inhibitors. Partial responses were achieved by three dose-escalation patients, of whom one had hepatocellular carcinoma and two had cutaneous melanoma. The point of sequencing TCRbeta in the periphery was to test whether ivuxolimab changed TCR sequence diversity and drove clonal T-cell expansion. The paper reports the monotherapy dose-escalation portion (N ≈ 50 patients) of the phase I ivuxolimab trial. The full study reports these points: Which antigens the clonally expanded peripheral T cells were specific for was not determined. In the 0.1-3.0 mg/kg groups, partial responders had among the lowest normalized peripheral clonal expansion, particularly in CD8+ T cells. Low levels of normalized T-cell clonal expansion were also seen in some patients who did not respond. At doses of 0.1 to 3.0 mg/kg, clonal expansion of both CD4+ and CD8+ T cells in blood was seen between baseline and week 6. After ivuxolimab, more expanded clones were found on average in CD8+ T cells than in CD4+ T cells.

Genomic DNA was isolated from the sorted cells so that the TCRbeta CDR3 region could be sequenced. TCRbeta CDR3 regions were sequenced using the immunoSEQ Assay. TCRdb holds this immuneACCESS table with in-frame rearrangements only. Some clones are missing; in checked studies, unresolved V genes explain under half, and the rest has no known cause. The sample table records 54,000 or so clones; 80% of these occur just once. 4% to 4.5% of the sample belongs to the ten largest clones. About this clone: The antigen this receptor binds is unknown. It has no much larger one-base neighbor in the sample; base qualities were not kept.

The trial excluded patients who had a history of autoimmune disease or were on systemic immunosuppression. Peripheral blood for TCR sequencing was drawn from every dose cohort at baseline, at cycle 4 day 1 and at cycle 7 day 1. The samples were drawn from a first-in-human, open-label, multicenter phase I dose-escalation trial of ivuxolimab. The trial enrolled adults with locally advanced or metastatic head and neck squamous cell, hepatocellular, melanoma or renal cell carcinoma. Before TCR sequencing, CD4+ T cells and CD8+ T cells were sorted from peripheral blood as separate populations. The germline V gene specifies SGHRS as CDR1 and YFSETQ as CDR2. Trimming removed 4 bases from V and 2 bases from J, leaving 9 bases between the germline ends. Measured from the cysteine to the phenylalanine, the CDR3 is 14 residues long. Only the CDR3 region is kept as DNA, spanning 42 bases read in frame from base 1.

The origin of this receptor is an adult with an advanced solid tumor such as melanoma, head and neck, liver or kidney cancer. Specimen: CD4+ or CD8+ T cells sorted from blood, collected in a trial of the OX40 agonist ivuxolimab. The V and J segments used are TRBV5-1 and TRBJ2-2; TRBD2 is perhaps the D gene, given 6 matching bases. This receptor has the CDR3 CASSGSGNTGELFF. In nucleotide form, the sequence is TGCGCCAGCAGCGGTAGCGGAAACACCGGGGAGCTGTTTTTT. Extended through the reference TRBV5-1 and TRBJ2-2 proteins, this CDR3 yields the full variable domain: KAGVTQTPRYLIKTRGQQVTLSCSPISGHRSVSWYQQTPGQGLQFLFEYFSETQRNKGNFPGRFSGRQFSNSRSEMNVSTLELGDSALYLCASSGSGNTGELFFGEGSRLTVL.